This TCR beta chain was sequenced for a study of blood T cell repertoires in COVID-19. About the study: The study drew acute and convalescent COVID-19 samples from the United States, Italy and Spain. Sources were T cells, B-cell-depleted T cells, or PBMCs; the material itself was cDNA or gDNA.

Trimming cost V 0 bases and J 7 bases, with 13 bases left between them. CDR3 length: 15 residues. Looked up from germline, CDR1 is ENHRY and CDR2 is SYGVKD. Authors' processing steps: Reference gene primer amplification yielded estimated nucleated cell counts. The data were produced by immunoSEQ multiplex PCR, yet TCRdb's version contains in-frame clones alone and is incomplete. The DNA gave D and trimming, while V, J and clone size come from that table. The table records about 380,000 clones, about 89% of them present only once. The receptor was derived from a man aged 35 to 55 with acute or convalescent COVID-19. Sequenced material: peripheral blood. This chain uses TRBV10-3 with TRBJ1-5, with D maybe TRBD1 (6 bases). In DNA form, the CDR3 reads TGTGCCATCAGTGAGTCGATCGGGGGGCGGCAGCCCCAGCATTTT. Protein product: CAISESIGGRQPQHF.